This is a list of T cell receptor beta chains from one sample in a study of blood T cells in healthy people across ages. MiXCR was run by TCRdb on the 5' RACE reads, yielding one entry per CDR3 protein. The data hold about 780,000 distinct CDR3 sequences, with 46% observed a single time. Material: blood. These receptors all stem from an elderly man in good health. Both conserved end residues are part of each CDR3. The D gene is left open where the match is weak. A row's size may be missing; if present it is once, few, many or a size class.

clone size	CDR3 length	D gene	V gene	J gene	CDR3 protein	CDR3 DNA
NA	16	NA	TRBV6-2/TRBV6-3	TRBJ2-2	CASSPFRGSNTGELFF	TGTGCCAGCTCTCCATTCCGGGGGAGCAACACCGGGGAGCTGTTTTTT
NA	13	TRBD1	TRBV5-1	TRBJ1-6	CASGQVPNSPLHF	TGCGCCAGCGGACAGGTCCCTAATTCACCCCTCCACTTT
NA	15	TRBD2	TRBV6-4	TRBJ2-1	CASSASSGHYNERFF	TGTGCCAGCAGTGCCTCTAGCGGCCACTACAATGAGCGGTTCTTC
NA	14	NA	TRBV9	TRBJ2-7	CASSVNRVGDKQYF	TGTGCCAGCAGCGTAAATAGGGTAGGCGACAAGCAGTACTTC
NA	13	TRBD1	TRBV20-1	TRBJ1-2	CSAEPGQGRGYTF	TGCAGTGCTGAACCGGGACAGGGTCGTGGCTACACCTTC
NA	13	NA	TRBV13	TRBJ1-2	CAGSTRDTFGYTF	TGTGCCGGCAGCACCCGGGACACATTCGGCTACACCTTC
NA	14	TRBD2	TRBV28	TRBJ2-1	CASLLAGDVNEQFF	TGTGCCAGCTTGTTAGCGGGAGATGTCAATGAGCAGTTCTTC
NA	14	NA	TRBV7-9	TRBJ2-5	CASCLGAPQETQYF	TGTGCCAGCTGCTTAGGAGCGCCCCAAGAGACCCAGTACTTC
few	11	NA	TRBV12-3/TRBV12-4	TRBJ2-5	CASSWSETQYF	TGTGCCAGCAGTTGGTCAGAGACCCAGTACTTC
NA	15	NA	TRBV6-6	TRBJ1-6	CASTTLGDYNSPLHF	TGTGCCAGCACCACCTTGGGGGATTATAATTCACCCCTCCACTTT
once	16	TRBD2	TRBV5-1	TRBJ2-5	CASRRAGTSGQETQYF	TGCGCCAGCAGAAGGGCGGGGACTAGCGGACAAGAGACCCAGTACTTC
NA	15	NA	TRBV28	TRBJ2-7	CASSFSAGLAYGQYF	TGTGCCAGCAGTTTCTCCGCGGGGTTGGCCTACGGGCAGTACTTC
NA	17	TRBD2	TRBV10-2	TRBJ2-1	CASSGDQGLAGYNEQFF	TGCGCCAGCAGTGGTGACCAGGGACTAGCGGGATACAATGAGCAGTTCTTC
NA	15	TRBD2	TRBV2	TRBJ2-5	CASSEAGTSGERRYF	TGTGCCAGCAGTGAAGCTGGGACTAGCGGAGAACGTCGGTACTTC
NA	15	TRBD2	TRBV25-1	TRBJ2-1	CASTLAGGLGHEQFF	TGTGCCAGCACCCTAGCGGGAGGGTTGGGTCATGAGCAGTTCTTC
once	13	NA	TRBV10-3	TRBJ2-4	CAISGPGTYKQYF	TGTGCCATCTCCGGGCCCGGAACCTACAAGCAGTACTTC
NA	20	TRBD2	TRBV4-2	TRBJ2-3	CASSQAEWTSGASSTDTQYF	TGTGCCAGCAGCCAAGCCGAATGGACTAGCGGGGCATCTAGCACAGATACGCAGTATTTT
NA	13	NA	TRBV6-1	TRBJ2-7	CASSDVSSYEQYF	TGTGCCAGCAGTGATGTCTCCTCCTACGAGCAGTACTTC
NA	15	TRBD1	TRBV9	TRBJ1-6	CASSPAGTGRSPLHF	TGTGCCAGCAGCCCTGCCGGGACAGGGAGATCACCCCTCCACTTT
NA	15	NA	TRBV20-1	TRBJ2-3	CGASGGTSLTDTQYF	TGCGGTGCTAGTGGCGGGACCTCCCTCACAGATACGCAGTATTTT
NA	15	TRBD1	TRBV12-3/TRBV12-4	TRBJ2-1	CASSTPGQANNEQFF	TGTGCCAGCAGTACGCCGGGACAGGCCAACAATGAGCAGTTCTTC
NA	15	NA	TRBV20-1	TRBJ2-3	CSARAGEALTDTQYF	TGCAGTGCTAGAGCGGGGGAGGCCCTCACAGATACGCAGTATTTT
once	15	TRBD1	TRBV7-9	TRBJ2-2	CASSQPGQGPGELFF	TGTGCCAGCAGCCAACCGGGACAGGGCCCCGGGGAGCTGTTTTTT
NA	13	NA	TRBV5-1	TRBJ2-3	CASSSTLSDTQYF	TGCGCCAGCAGCTCCACCCTCTCAGATACGCAGTATTTT
NA	13	TRBD1	TRBV20-1	TRBJ1-2	CSASLQGYYGYTF	TGCAGTGCTAGTCTACAGGGGTACTATGGCTACACCTTC
few	15	TRBD1	TRBV20-1	TRBJ1-6	CSAISRDRDNSPLHF	TGCAGTGCTATATCCCGGGACAGGGATAATTCACCCCTCCACTTT
NA	13	TRBD1	TRBV5-8	TRBJ2-4	CASSSRGRNIQYF	TGTGCCAGCAGCTCCAGGGGGCGAAACATTCAGTACTTC
few	14	NA	TRBV7-8	TRBJ1-2	CASSSTGTHYGYTF	TGTGCCAGCAGCTCAACCGGGACACACTATGGCTACACCTTC
few	17	TRBD2	TRBV28	TRBJ2-7	CASSPLGSGGASYEQYF	TGTGCCAGCAGTCCCCTCGGTAGCGGGGGCGCCTCCTACGAGCAGTACTTC
few	15	NA	TRBV10-3	TRBJ2-1	CAIREGTSSYNEQFF	TGTGCCATCAGGGAGGGGACCAGCTCCTACAATGAGCAGTTCTTC
once	14	TRBD1	TRBV7-2	TRBJ1-6	CTSSFVQGDSPLHF	TGTACCAGCAGCTTTGTCCAGGGGGATTCACCCCTCCACTTT
many	14	TRBD2	TRBV10-3	TRBJ2-5	CAISSGLATETQYF	TGTGCCATCAGCTCGGGACTAGCGACAGAGACCCAGTACTTC
NA	16	TRBD1	TRBV9	TRBJ2-7	CASSSGGTGGLSEQYF	TGTGCCAGCAGCTCAGGGGGGACAGGGGGCTTAAGCGAGCAGTACTTC
few	14	TRBD2	TRBV29-1	TRBJ2-1	CSVGLAGGGNEQFF	TGCAGCGTCGGACTAGCGGGAGGTGGAAATGAGCAGTTCTTC
NA	16	TRBD2	TRBV5-1	TRBJ2-4	CASSLNSGRAENIQYF	TGCGCCAGCAGCCTCAATAGCGGGAGGGCCGAAAACATTCAGTACTTC
many	15	TRBD2	TRBV5-1	TRBJ2-3	CASSHSGRDTDTQYF	TGCGCCAGCAGCCACAGCGGGAGGGACACAGATACGCAGTATTTT
few	14	NA	TRBV21-1	TRBJ2-1	CASSKAGVSDEQFF	TGTGCCAGCAGCAAAGCGGGGGTATCGGATGAGCAGTTCTTC
NA	17	TRBD2	TRBV7-8	TRBJ2-3	CASSSTTSGSWADTQYF	TGTGCCAGCAGCTCGACCACTAGCGGGAGTTGGGCAGATACGCAGTATTTT
few	13	NA	TRBV10-3	TRBJ2-5	CASHASNQETQYF	TGTGCCTCCCACGCGAGTAACCAAGAGACCCAGTACTTC
NA	14	TRBD2	TRBV12-3/TRBV12-4	TRBJ2-1	CASSSGREVNEQFF	TGTGCCAGCAGCAGCGGGAGGGAGGTCAATGAGCAGTTCTTC
NA	12	NA	TRBV20-1	TRBJ2-5	CSARVPQETQYF	TGCAGTGCTAGAGTCCCACAAGAGACCCAGTACTTC
once	14	NA	TRBV20-1	TRBJ2-7	CSARGPQGPYEQYF	TGCAGTGCTAGAGGTCCTCAAGGGCCCTACGAGCAGTACTTC
once	13	NA	TRBV29-1	TRBJ2-7	CSVNRGNGYEQYF	TGCAGCGTAAACCGGGGTAATGGCTACGAGCAGTACTTC
NA	13	NA	TRBV20-1	TRBJ2-7	CSCGRRERYEQYF	TGCAGTTGCGGTAGGAGGGAAAGATACGAGCAGTACTTC
NA	15	NA	TRBV5-1	TRBJ2-7	CASSLDDSDFYEQYF	TGCGCCAGCAGCTTGGATGATAGCGACTTTTACGAGCAGTACTTC
NA	15	TRBD2	TRBV6-6	TRBJ2-1	CASSYWRAGGREQFF	TGTGCCAGTAGTTACTGGCGAGCGGGAGGGCGCGAGCAGTTCTTC
NA	15	TRBD2	TRBV9	TRBJ2-6	CASSPGGFGANVLTF	TGTGCCAGCAGCCCGGGAGGGTTCGGGGCCAACGTCCTGACTTTC
NA	13	NA	TRBV28	TRBJ2-2	CASLFRDTGELFF	TGTGCCAGCCTATTTAGGGACACCGGGGAGCTGTTTTTT
NA	14	TRBD1	TRBV5-1	TRBJ1-5	CARQADRAHQPQHF	TGCGCCAGGCAAGCTGACAGGGCCCATCAGCCCCAGCATTTT
NA	14	NA	TRBV4-1	TRBJ1-1	CASSQVGVSSEAFF	TGCGCCAGCAGCCAAGTTGGGGTGAGCTCTGAAGCTTTCTTT
NA	14	NA	TRBV7-2	TRBJ1-2	CASSSDLAGYGYTF	TGTGCCAGCAGCTCTGACTTAGCCGGGTATGGCTACACCTTC
NA	12	TRBD2	TRBV20-1	TRBJ2-7	CSASGGDYEQYF	TGCAGTGCTAGCGGGGGGGATTACGAGCAGTACTTC
NA	19	NA	TRBV7-9	TRBJ2-3	CASSLELSGRFASTDTQYF	TGTGCCAGCAGCTTAGAGTTAAGCGGAAGATTCGCTAGCACAGATACGCAGTATTTT
NA	13	TRBD2	TRBV29-1	TRBJ2-5	CSVPGGVEETQYF	TGCAGCGTCCCGGGGGGGGTGGAGGAGACCCAGTACTTC
NA	16	TRBD2	TRBV10-3	TRBJ2-6	CAIKGRGASGANVLTF	TGTGCCATCAAGGGGCGGGGGGCCTCTGGGGCCAACGTCCTGACTTTC
NA	22	TRBD2	TRBV2	TRBJ2-3	CASSPRGSTDLPSGGYTDTQYF	TGTGCCAGCAGCCCGAGGGGGTCCACCGACCTGCCTAGCGGGGGGTACACAGATACGCAGTATTTT
NA	14	NA	TRBV28	TRBJ2-1	CASLGAGQVNEQFF	TGTGCCAGCCTTGGGGCAGGGCAAGTGAATGAGCAGTTCTTC
few	18	NA	TRBV5-1	TRBJ2-6	CASSYGTLGVSGANVLTF	TGCGCCAGCAGCTACGGGACCCTGGGAGTCAGTGGGGCCAACGTCCTGACTTTC